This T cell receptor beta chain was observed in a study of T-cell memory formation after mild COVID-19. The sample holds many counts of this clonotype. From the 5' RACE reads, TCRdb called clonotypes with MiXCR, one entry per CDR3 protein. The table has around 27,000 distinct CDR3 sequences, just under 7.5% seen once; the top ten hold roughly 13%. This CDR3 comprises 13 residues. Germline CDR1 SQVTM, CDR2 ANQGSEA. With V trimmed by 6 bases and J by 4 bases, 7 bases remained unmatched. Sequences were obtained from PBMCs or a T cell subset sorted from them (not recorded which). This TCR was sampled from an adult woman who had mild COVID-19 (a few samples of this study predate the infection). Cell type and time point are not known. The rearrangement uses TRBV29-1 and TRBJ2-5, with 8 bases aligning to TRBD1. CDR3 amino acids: CSVSGQEGETQYF. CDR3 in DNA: TGCAGCGTCTCGGGACAGGAGGGAGAGACCCAGTACTTC.